The 26 T cell receptor beta chains presented below share a single source sample, sequenced in a study of beta chain features in type 1 diabetes. The study's findings and limits: When Type 1 diabetes patients were examined, their TCRB CDR3s proved moderately but significantly shorter in all four CD4+ subsets.

These receptors' antigens are unknown. The isolated RNA, all of it, was reverse transcribed, so expressed TCRB transcripts were what got sequenced. Method: immunoSEQ multiplex PCR; TCRdb's copy keeps in-frame clones and lacks some. Of approximately 16,000 clones detected, 70% appear once; the ten largest clones hold 0.79%. Material for sequencing was stem cell memory CD4+ T cells from blood. These receptors were obtained from a young man with type 1 diabetes.

The chain combines TRBV7-3 with TRBJ2-3; 14 nucleotides line up with TRBD2. The ends lost 2 bases at V and 4 bases at J; junction bases unmatched: 5. CDR3 length equals 17 residues. In germline, CDR1 is SGHTA, CDR2 FQGTGA. The CDR3 loop is CASSLLGLAGGADTQYF. In DNA, the CDR3 is TGTGCCAGCAGCTTACTCGGACTAGCGGGGGGAGCAGATACGCAGTATTTT. The complete variable domain, with remaining parts taken from reference TRBV7-3 and TRBJ2-3, reads GAGVSQTPSNKVTEKGKYVELRCDPISGHTALYWYRQSLGQGPEFLIYFQGTGAADDSGLPNDRFFAVRPEGSVSTLKIQRTERGDSAVYLCASSLLGLAGGADTQYFGPGTRLTVL.

The gene calls are TRBV29-1 and TRBJ1-2; a possible D gene is TRBD1 (6 bases). The germline CDR1 and CDR2 sequences are SQVTM and ANQGSEA. The V end was cut by 8 bases, the J end by 1 base, with 17 bases between. The CDR3 sequence is 14 residues long. The DNA for the CDR3 is TGCAGCATCCCCCCGGGACACCTTAACTATGGCTACACCTTC. This translates into CSIPPGHLNYGYTF.

This clone was seen just once. The V gene is TRBV4-2, the J gene TRBJ2-7, with a possible D match to TRBD1 (6 bases). Trimming removed 0 bases at V and 0 bases at J, with 12 bases between. Germline CDR1 LGHNA, CDR2 YNFKEQ. This CDR3 region has 16 residues. CDR3 in DNA: TGTGCCAGCAGCCAAGAAATCAGGGGCTTCTCCTACGAGCAGTACTTC. Amino acid sequence: CASSQEIRGFSYEQYF.

The genes are TRBV5-1 and TRBJ2-3; 9 bases are shared with TRBD1. The germline gives CDR1 SGHRS, CDR2 YFSETQ. CDR3 size: 16 residues. Trimming removed 2 bases from V and 3 bases from J; junction bases left unmatched: 7. CDR3 sequence: CASSFNMDRGTDTQYF. CDR3 coding DNA: TGCGCCAGCAGCTTCAACATGGACAGGGGTACAGATACGCAGTATTTT.

The chain links TRBV30 to TRBJ2-1; weak D call: TRBD1 (6 bases). Germline assignment: CDR1 GTSNPN and CDR2 SVGIG (reference sequence). The CDR3 is 11 amino acids. Trimming cost V 5 bases and J 8 bases, with 10 bases left between them. In DNA form, the CDR3 reads TGTGCCTGGGGTGAGGGGGATGAGCAGTTCTTC. Residues: CAWGEGDEQFF.

This chain uses TRBV4-1 with TRBJ2-7; D remains ambiguous. V was clipped by 0 bases and J by 4 bases, with 7 bases between them. CDR1 and CDR2 from the germline V gene are MGHRA and YSYEKL. The CDR3 spans 13 residues. In DNA form, the CDR3 reads TGCGCCAGCAGCCAAGACTTCGTTTACGAGCAGTACTTC. Encoded protein: CASSQDFVYEQYF.

The V gene is TRBV7-2, the J gene TRBJ2-5; 8 bases agree with TRBD1. Unmatched junction bases numbered 5, after V lost 3 bases and J lost 5 bases. This CDR3 region has 14 residues. Germline V gene sequence: CDR1 SGHTA, CDR2 FQGNSA. In nucleotides, the CDR3 is TGTGCCAGCAGCTTCACAGGGGGTTTGGAGACCCAGTACTTC. It specifies CASSFTGGLETQYF.

The CDR3 bases are TGTGCCAGCAGTCCTCAGGGGGCGCAGGGTCAGCCCCAGCATTTT. It yields the protein CASSPQGAQGQPQHF. The J gene is TRBJ1-5, the V gene TRBV7-9, with TRBD1 matching over 8 bases. Germline V gene lookup returns CDR1 SEHNR and CDR2 FQNEAQ (reference sequence). J was trimmed by 6 bases and V by 6 bases; bases with no gene match: 10. There are 15 residues in the CDR3.

J is TRBJ1-5 and V is TRBV4-3; no clear D gene. Trimming took 1 base from V and 6 from J, leaving 7 bases between them. Germline CDR1 reads LGHNA; CDR2 reads YSLEER. The CDR3 is 13 residues long. The CDR3 reads CASSQGFSQPQHF. Here the CDR3 DNA reads TGCGCCAGCAGCCAAGGGTTCAGTCAGCCCCAGCATTTT.

The rearrangement links TRBV30 to TRBJ1-4, with a weak D call TRBD1 (5 bases). V shed 0 bases and J shed 3 bases, with 8 bases lying between them. The CDR3 covers 14 residues. Germline V gives CDR1 GTSNPN, CDR2 SVGIG (reference sequence). The DNA for the CDR3 is TGTGCCTGGAGTGTACTACAGGCTAATGAAAAACTGTTTTTT. This encodes CAWSVLQANEKLFF.

This clone turned up a few times. An end of the junction does not agree with germline; a read error may underlie this. The chain links TRBV4-3 to TRBJ2-1, with 9 positions matching TRBD1. The CDR3 runs to 17 residues. CDR1 and CDR2 (germline): LGHNA, YSLEER. CDR3 sequence: CASSKEQGASSYNEQFF. The DNA for the CDR3 is TGCGCCAGCAGCAAAGAACAGGGGGCAAGTTCCTACAATGAGCAGTTCTTC.

This clone has only one observation. The chain recombines TRBV7-6 with TRBJ2-3, with D possibly TRBD2 on 6 matching bases. The ends were cut back, 1 base at V and 1 base at J, with 15 bases in the middle. The CDR3 extends over 17 amino acids. In germline, CDR1 is SGHVS, CDR2 FNYEAQ. The chain's CDR3 is CASSLGPTRRGTDTQYF. In DNA, the CDR3 is TGTGCCAGCAGCTTAGGGCCGACTAGGCGGGGCACAGATACGCAGTATTTT. Full variable domain (outside the CDR3, taken from reference TRBV7-6 and TRBJ2-3): GAGVSQSPRYKVTKRGQDVALRCDPISGHVSLYWYRQALGQGPEFLTYFNYEAQQDKSGLPNDRFSAERPEGSISTLTIQRTEQRDSAMYRCASSLGPTRRGTDTQYFGPGTRLTVL.

The CDR3 DNA reads as TGTGCCAGCAGCCCGCGACTAGCGGGGGAGAATGAGCAGTTCTTC. Amino acid sequence: CASSPRLAGENEQFF. V is TRBV9 and J is TRBJ2-1; TRBD2 matches 12 bases. This CDR3 is built from 15 residues. V was clipped by 4 bases and J by 7 bases; unmatched bases: 6. Germline lookup yields CDR1 SGDLS and CDR2 YYNGEE.

This clone has a single count. The gene calls are TRBV18 and TRBJ1-1; unclear D gene. Germline loops: CDR1 KGHSH, CDR2 LQKENI. V was trimmed by 3 bases and J by 1 base, leaving 12 bases between them. The CDR3 loop spans 15 amino acids. The CDR3 loop reads CASSPGPPGNTEAFF. For the CDR3, the DNA is TGTGCCAGCTCACCCGGTCCTCCGGGGAACACTGAAGCTTTCTTT.

The CDR3 region is CASSPRPRDYYGYTF. The CDR3 DNA follows: TGCGCCAGCAGCCCCAGACCCAGGGATTACTATGGCTACACCTTC. The V gene is TRBV4-3, the J gene TRBJ1-2; TRBD1 might be the D (5 bases). This CDR3 comprises 15 residues. The V gene's germline CDR1 is LGHNA and CDR2 YSLEER. Trimming removed 4 bases at V and 3 bases at J, with 15 bases between.

There are a few counts of this clone. J is TRBJ1-5 and V is TRBV6-6, with D possibly being TRBD1 (5 bases). The CDR3 sequence is 15 residues long. The V end lost 4 bases, the J end lost 5 bases, and 15 bases lay between the germline ends. Germline assignment: CDR1 MNHNY and CDR2 SVGAGI (reference sequence). The CDR3 DNA reads TGTGCCAGCAGTTCAAGCTATGGGGGGGATCAGCCCCAGCATTTT. Translation: CASSSSYGGDQPQHF.

The table lists this clone with a few counts. The J gene is TRBJ2-5, the V gene TRBV5-1; the D gene is possibly TRBD2 (5 bases). The CDR3 has 13 amino acids. Trimming removed 4 bases at V and 2 bases at J, with 9 bases between. Germline lookup yields CDR1 SGHRS and CDR2 YFSETQ. The CDR3, as DNA: TGCGCCAGCAGCCCTCGGGGACAAGAGACCCAGTACTTC. Residues: CASSPRGQETQYF.

The genes are TRBV18 and TRBJ1-2; no definite D call. V lost 6 bases, J lost 13 bases, and 18 bases lay in between. Per germline, CDR1 KGHSH and CDR2 LQKENI. This CDR3 comprises 12 residues. CDR3 DNA sequence: TGTGCCAGCTCCGACCGGCCTGGAGTTCGCACCTTC. The encoded protein is CASSDRPGVRTF.

This chain links TRBV7-2 with TRBJ1-4, with TRBD1 matching 8 bases. Unmatched junction bases numbered 5, after V lost 3 bases and J lost 5 bases. Per the germline V gene, CDR1 is SGHTA and CDR2 is FQGNSA. There are 15 residues in the CDR3. The CDR3 protein is CASSFVGTGNEKLFF. The CDR3, as DNA: TGTGCCAGCAGCTTCGTCGGGACAGGCAATGAAAAACTGTTTTTT.

The table lists this clone with a count of one. The chain joins TRBV7-2 to TRBJ1-5, with a weak D call TRBD1 (5 bases). Trimming pared 5 bases from V and 2 bases from J, leaving 10 bases between. The CDR3 is made up of 14 amino acids. The V gene's germline CDR1 is SGHTA and CDR2 FQGNSA. The DNA of the CDR3 is TGTGCCAGCAGCACCTCGACAGGCAATCAGCCCCAGCATTTT. As protein: CASSTSTGNQPQHF.

This chain joins TRBV5-1 and TRBJ2-2, with a possible D match to TRBD1 (6 bases). V was clipped by 3 bases and J by 2 bases, with 11 bases between them. This CDR3 has 15 residues. Germline-derived CDR1 and CDR2 are SGHRS and YFSETQ. CDR3 amino acids: CASSSRTANTGELFF. In nucleotides, the CDR3 is TGCGCCAGCAGCTCGAGGACAGCAAACACCGGGGAGCTGTTTTTT.

This clone was picked up a small number of times. This rearrangement joins TRBV7-9 to TRBJ2-1; D is undetermined. CDR1 is SEHNR, CDR2 FQNEAQ, per germline (reference sequence). Deletions cut 2 bases from V and 12 bases from J, with 14 bases between. The CDR3 runs to 13 residues. CDR3 in amino acids: CASSLLQSVRQFF. The CDR3 DNA sequence: TGTGCCAGCAGCTTACTTCAAAGCGTCCGGCAGTTCTTC. Looking up the rest from reference TRBV7-9 and TRBJ2-1 gives the full variable domain: DTGVSQNPRHKITKRGQNVTFRCDPISEHNRLYWYRQTLGQGPEFLTYFQNEAQLEKSRLLSDRFSAERPKGSFSTLEIQRTEQGDSAMYLCASSLLQSVRQFFGPGTRLTVL.

The chain employs TRBV5-8 and TRBJ1-6; possibly TRBD1 for D (6 bases). V lost 0 bases and J lost 7, with 14 bases in between. Germline values: CDR1 SGHTS, CDR2 YDEGEE. The CDR3 contains 16 residues. The CDR3 loop is CASSLGTHRANSPLHF. DNA of the CDR3: TGTGCCAGCAGCTTGGGGACTCACAGGGCAAATTCACCCCTCCACTTT. Full variable domain (outside the CDR3, taken from reference TRBV5-8 and TRBJ1-6): EAGVTQSPTHLIKTRGQQATLRCSPISGHTSVYWYQQALGLGLQFLLWYDEGEERNRGNFPPRFSGRQFPNYSSELNVNALELEDSALYLCASSLGTHRANSPLHFGNGTRLTVT.

This chain uses TRBV27 with TRBJ1-1; D is uncertain. Trimming took off 3 bases at V and 7 bases at J, with 12 bases between the two ends. This CDR3 is 13 amino acids long. CDR1 is MNHEY and CDR2 is SMNVEV in the germline V gene (reference sequence). DNA of the CDR3: TGTGCCAGCAGTTTTATGGGCGTAGGTGAAGCTTTCTTT. This encodes CASSFMGVGEAFF.

The rearrangement links TRBV7-2 to TRBJ1-2, with D unclear. This CDR3 spans 14 amino acids. V dropped 1 base and J dropped 8 bases, with 14 bases sitting between them. Germline CDR1 is SGHTA and CDR2 is FQGNSA. In DNA, the CDR3 is TGTGCCAGCAGCTTAGTTCTCGGGATGGGAGGCTACACCTTC. As protein: CASSLVLGMGGYTF.

The rearrangement links TRBV27 to TRBJ2-7; TRBD2 aligns across 8 bases. This CDR3 spans 14 amino acids. CDR1 is MNHEY and CDR2 is SMNVEV in the germline V gene (reference sequence). V was pared by 4 bases and J by 4 bases, with 6 bases of the junction left unmatched. CDR3 nucleotide sequence: TGTGCCAGCAGTTCTCGCGGGGGGACGTACGAGCAGTACTTC. It yields the protein CASSSRGGTYEQYF.